This is a list of T cell receptor beta chains from one sample in a study of blood T cell repertoires in COVID-19. Assay: immunoSEQ multiplex PCR; the TCRdb copy retains only in-frame clones and omits some. Of approximately 97,000 clones in the sample, around 87% were seen once. Sequenced sample: peripheral blood. The origin of the receptors is a human donor in a cohort sampled during active COVID-19. Each CDR3 is given with its conserved first and last residue. Fields, in order: V gene, J gene, clone size, CDR3 protein. Size tells how often a clone was seen (once, few, many) or the class of an expanded clone, and some rows leave it out.

v_gene: TRBV28
j_gene: TRBJ2-3
abundance: -
CDR3aa: CASSKGGASTDTQYF

v_gene: TRBV27
j_gene: TRBJ2-7
abundance: -
CDR3aa: CASSFSTSGEQYF

v_gene: TRBV7-9
j_gene: TRBJ2-3
abundance: once
CDR3aa: CASSLGLADTQYF

v_gene: TRBV24-1
j_gene: TRBJ2-1
abundance: -
CDR3aa: CATEKHNEQFF

v_gene: TRBV9
j_gene: TRBJ2-1
abundance: few
CDR3aa: CASSPPGGRHYNEQFF

v_gene: TRBV18
j_gene: TRBJ1-2
abundance: -
CDR3aa: CASSPGLNSNYGYTF

v_gene: TRBV19
j_gene: TRBJ1-1
abundance: -
CDR3aa: CASSWKQGEAFF

v_gene: TRBV18
j_gene: TRBJ1-4
abundance: -
CDR3aa: CASSPYSSQSNEKLFF

v_gene: TRBV28
j_gene: TRBJ2-1
abundance: -
CDR3aa: CASSPDSLSYNEQFF

v_gene: TRBV6-5
j_gene: TRBJ2-7
abundance: -
CDR3aa: CASSPTSGSSYEQYF

v_gene: TRBV19
j_gene: TRBJ1-1
abundance: -
CDR3aa: CASSSDRVNTEAFF

v_gene: TRBV5-1
j_gene: TRBJ2-6
abundance: -
CDR3aa: CASSLQGFSGANVLTF

v_gene: TRBV28
j_gene: TRBJ1-2
abundance: few
CDR3aa: CASSLLRDGYTF

v_gene: TRBV9
j_gene: TRBJ2-3
abundance: -
CDR3aa: CASSRVTDTQYF

v_gene: TRBV27
j_gene: TRBJ2-1
abundance: -
CDR3aa: CASSRRLAGDYNEQFF

v_gene: TRBV28
j_gene: TRBJ1-2
abundance: -
CDR3aa: CASSLLPYRAGYTF

v_gene: TRBV19
j_gene: TRBJ1-2
abundance: few
CDR3aa: CASSPGQGVRTNYGYTF

v_gene: TRBV27
j_gene: TRBJ2-3
abundance: -
CDR3aa: CASSLLQGKGADTQYF

v_gene: TRBV7-2
j_gene: TRBJ2-2
abundance: -
CDR3aa: CASSFRQGFNTGELFF

v_gene: TRBV5-4
j_gene: TRBJ1-4
abundance: -
CDR3aa: CASSLSGGGINEKLFF

v_gene: TRBV28
j_gene: TRBJ1-3
abundance: once
CDR3aa: CASSFAGNTIYF

v_gene: TRBV6-4
j_gene: TRBJ2-1
abundance: -
CDR3aa: CASSTQASSNSEQFF

v_gene: TRBV2
j_gene: TRBJ2-1
abundance: -
CDR3aa: CASQGLAGAGNEQFF

v_gene: TRBV11-2
j_gene: TRBJ2-3
abundance: -
CDR3aa: CASSSPRTSGLGSDTQYF

v_gene: TRBV7-2
j_gene: TRBJ1-1
abundance: -
CDR3aa: CASSLKGQGTEAFF

v_gene: TRBV11-2
j_gene: TRBJ2-3
abundance: -
CDR3aa: CASSWGSDTQYF

v_gene: TRBV6-6
j_gene: TRBJ2-1
abundance: -
CDR3aa: CASSYRQGINEQFF

v_gene: TRBV28
j_gene: TRBJ2-3
abundance: once
CDR3aa: CASSLGTGTQYF

v_gene: TRBV5-5
j_gene: TRBJ2-7
abundance: -
CDR3aa: CASSPRQDLSYEQYF

v_gene: TRBV5-5
j_gene: TRBJ2-5
abundance: -
CDR3aa: CASTVRTGRETQYF

v_gene: TRBV5-6
j_gene: TRBJ1-4
abundance: -
CDR3aa: CASSPRASTVEKLFF

v_gene: TRBV4-1
j_gene: TRBJ1-1
abundance: -
CDR3aa: CASSQEGGSLNTEAFF

v_gene: TRBV6-5
j_gene: TRBJ1-1
abundance: -
CDR3aa: CASSYSEGTEAFF

v_gene: TRBV19
j_gene: TRBJ2-1
abundance: -
CDR3aa: CASSIFRGKGDEQFF

v_gene: TRBV10-3
j_gene: TRBJ2-5
abundance: once
CDR3aa: CAISEIAYQETQYF

v_gene: TRBV10-3
j_gene: TRBJ2-7
abundance: -
CDR3aa: CAIREGLAGGEQYF

v_gene: TRBV6-5
j_gene: TRBJ1-1
abundance: -
CDR3aa: CASRTGAANTEAFF

v_gene: TRBV18
j_gene: TRBJ2-7
abundance: -
CDR3aa: CASSQDRGLREQYF

v_gene: TRBV6-6
j_gene: TRBJ1-2
abundance: -
CDR3aa: CASSRQDSTLYGYTF

v_gene: TRBV7-9
j_gene: TRBJ1-5
abundance: -
CDR3aa: CASGPTETGPQHF

v_gene: TRBV19
j_gene: TRBJ1-1
abundance: few
CDR3aa: CASSIDKFSTEAFF

v_gene: TRBV7-2
j_gene: TRBJ2-1
abundance: -
CDR3aa: CASSLSGTASYNEQFF

v_gene: TRBV10-3
j_gene: TRBJ1-1
abundance: -
CDR3aa: CAISPGRRVDLEEDLEAFF

v_gene: TRBV5-1
j_gene: TRBJ1-1
abundance: -
CDR3aa: CASGGQGSNTEAFF

v_gene: TRBV19
j_gene: TRBJ2-7
abundance: -
CDR3aa: CASSRGDINYEQYF

v_gene: TRBV5-6
j_gene: TRBJ1-5
abundance: few
CDR3aa: CASSLALGGQPQHF